This T cell receptor beta chain was found in a study of T cells in Graves' hyperthyroidism and ophthalmopathy. With respect to this clonotype: A read error may account for a junction end that differs from germline.

The CDR3 consists of 15 residues. Researchers took RNA transcripts and amplified the TCR beta CDR3 regions from them. First-round RT-PCR targeting the TCR CDR3 was performed with the HTBI primer set. One entry per CDR3 protein results from TCRdb running MiXCR on the multiplex PCR reads. The table includes under 65,000 distinct CDR3 sequences, approximately 53% detected once. This clonotype originated in a woman aged 55-69 years with Graves' ophthalmopathy. The sample comprised blood. This chain uses TRBV12-3 or TRBV12-4 with TRBJ1-2, with D hard to call. This chain's CDR3 is CASNKDPGSGDGHTF. CDR3 DNA sequence: TGTGCCAGCAACAAAGATCCGGGGTCCGGGGATGGCCACACCTTC.